The entry below gives a single T cell receptor (beta chain) sequence along with its context. This record comes from a study of cytomegalovirus exposure and HLA in healthy donors. Study summary: About 80 million unique TCRs from HLA-typed donors made up an early data release.

The PCR contained 60 Vbeta and 13 Jbeta primers. The table came from immunoSEQ multiplex PCR; TCRdb's copy has only in-frame clones and leaves some out. The data hold 75,000 to 80,000 clones, with about four fifths observed a single time. Material: PBMCs. The clonotype originates from a woman aged 40 to 50 in good health and CMV-seropositive.

The CDR3: CASSLDSGAGGGIGEQFF. The CDR3 DNA reads as TGTGCCAGCAGCTTAGACTCGGGAGCGGGGGGGGGTATTGGTGAGCAGTTCTTC. The chain combines TRBV11-2 with TRBJ2-1; TRBD2 matches 10 bases. Germline V CDR1 and CDR2: SGHAT, FQNNGV. There are 18 residues in the CDR3. Unmatched junction bases numbered 14, after V lost 0 bases and J lost 9 bases.